The clone carrying this T cell receptor beta chain was counted only a few times. With 4 bases clipped from V and 11 bases from J, the junction kept 7 bases outside the gene matches. This CDR3 is 12 amino acids long. Germline CDR1 is SGDLS and CDR2 is YYNGEE. The data derive from a study of identical twins. TCRdb re-derived calls from the 5' RACE reads in MiXCR, one entry per CDR3 protein. Of some 790,000 distinct CDR3 sequences in the sample, roughly 18% were seen once. In addition, the sample was reused for a study of T cells expressing NK-cell markers. Per that study: In the group of eight sequenced donors, seven were HCMV-seropositive and one was seronegative.

This TCR was recovered from a woman under 30 in good health. Sequenced sample: PBMCs. J is TRBJ2-5 and V is TRBV9; 8 positions match TRBD2. The CDR3, as DNA: TGTGCCAGCAGCACCTACGGGGGGGAACAGTACTTC. It codes for CASSTYGGEQYF.